The 19 T cell receptor beta chains given below trace back to one sample, sequenced in a study of control samples from healthy donors and cancer patients. This table comes from immunoSEQ multiplex PCR, and its TCRdb copy is limited to in-frame clones, with some not included. This table has 100,000 to 150,000 clones, roughly 87% appearing once. Sequencing was performed on blood. The receptors originated from a man aged 40-50 years in good health.

The table lists this clone with a few counts. V is TRBV11-3 and J is TRBJ2-7; no definite D call. CDR3 length: 15 residues. Germline-derived CDR1 and CDR2 are SGHNT and YENEEA. The ends were cut back, 0 bases at V and 4 bases at J, with 13 bases in the middle. CDR3 residues: CASSLERQVPYEQYF. The CDR3 nucleotides are TGTGCCAGCAGCTTAGAGCGGCAGGTTCCTTACGAGCAGTACTTC.

The chain is built from TRBV14 and TRBJ2-4; no clear D. The CDR3 length is 14 residues. Trimming shortened V by 1 base and J by 4 bases, and 8 bases separated the two germline ends. The V gene's germline CDR1 is SGHDN and CDR2 FVKESK. CDR3 region: CASSQGYAKNIQYF. The CDR3 bases are TGTGCCAGCAGCCAAGGATATGCAAAAAACATTCAGTACTTC.

The chain couples TRBV29-1 to TRBJ1-1; no firm D call. Trimming took off 5 bases at V and 9 bases at J, with 13 bases between the two ends. Per germline, CDR1 SQVTM and CDR2 ANQGSEA. There are 11 residues in the CDR3. CDR3 in DNA: TGCAGCGTTAAACCCGGGTCTCAAGCTTTCTTT. Protein: CSVKPGSQAFF.

This clone appeared a single time. The rearrangement joins TRBV29-1 to TRBJ2-5; D is unresolved. The germline V and J ends were trimmed by 5 bases and 5 bases, with 15 bases remaining between them. Germline CDR1 reads SQVTM; CDR2 reads ANQGSEA. This CDR3 has 13 amino acids. The DNA for the CDR3 is TGCAGCGTTCGGTTGGGTTTTGGGGAGACCCAGTACTTC. Its translation is CSVRLGFGETQYF.

The chain couples TRBV25-1 to TRBJ2-7; D may be TRBD2 (6 bases). This CDR3 region has 12 residues. V gave up 8 bases and J gave up 6 bases, with 14 bases separating them. The germline V gene has CDR1 MGHDK and CDR2 SYGVNS. The CDR3 coding sequence is TGTGCCAGCGGGTCTTTCGGGGGCGAGCAGTACTTC. Encoded protein: CASGSFGGEQYF.

The gene calls are TRBV10-3 and TRBJ2-7, with 7 bases that match TRBD1. V lost 6 bases, J lost 2 bases, and 4 bases stayed unmatched. Germline assignment: CDR1 ENHRY and CDR2 SYGVKD. This CDR3 is built from 13 residues. CDR3 nucleotides: TGTGCCATCAGCAGGGACAGAGCCTACGAGCAGTACTTC. This encodes CAISRDRAYEQYF.

The chain has TRBV9 and TRBJ2-7; 7 nucleotides line up with TRBD1. The CDR3 runs 17 residues. CDR1 SGDLS and CDR2 YYNGEE come from the germline V gene. V trimming: 0 bases; J trimming: 7 bases; junction bases outside the gene matches: 16. The CDR3, as DNA: TGTGCCAGCAGCGTAGCTAGGAACGGGAAGGGGGCCAGGGAGCAGTACTTC. Translated: CASSVARNGKGAREQYF.

The CDR3, as DNA: TGTGCCAGCAGTCCCAACCTAACAGGGGAGAGAGCTTTCTTT. Encoded protein: CASSPNLTGERAFF. V is TRBV6-5 and J is TRBJ1-1; TRBD1 agrees at 7 bases. Germline values: CDR1 MNHEY, CDR2 SVGAGI. The CDR3 sequence is 14 residues long. J lost 10 bases, V lost 5 bases, and 13 bases had no gene match.

This chain links TRBV6-2 or TRBV6-3 with TRBJ2-2; 8 nucleotides match TRBD2. This CDR3 is built from 16 residues. V lost 4 bases, J lost 3 bases, and 7 bases stayed unmatched. The V gene's germline CDR1 is MNHEY and CDR2 SVGEGT. The CDR3 bases are TGTGCCAGCAGTTGGGGAGGACTAGCCGACACCGGGGAGCTGTTTTTT. Translated, it gives CASSWGGLADTGELFF.

The chain recombines TRBV13 with TRBJ2-2; D is possibly TRBD1 or TRBD2 (5 bases each). Per the germline V gene, CDR1 is PRHDT and CDR2 is FYEKMQ (reference sequence). The V gene lost 5 bases and the J gene lost 1 base, with 11 bases spanning the gap. CDR3 size: 15 residues. In DNA form, the CDR3 reads TGTGCCAGCAGCGAATGGGACGGGAACACCGGGGAGCTGTTTTTT. It translates to CASSEWDGNTGELFF.

This chain joins TRBV5-4 and TRBJ2-7; 7 nucleotides match TRBD2. The V and J ends lost 0 bases and 7 bases, in that order; junction bases with no gene match: 7. Germline V gives CDR1 SGHNT, CDR2 YYREEE (reference sequence). The CDR3 loop spans 14 amino acids. CDR3 amino acids: CASSLVGGEVEQYF. CDR3 nucleotides: TGTGCCAGCAGCTTGGTTGGGGGGGAGGTGGAGCAGTACTTC.

The rearrangement uses TRBV27 and TRBJ2-7, with 7 bases matching TRBD1. The CDR3 runs to 16 residues. Germline-derived CDR1 and CDR2 are MNHEY and SMNVEV (reference sequence). J was trimmed by 9 bases and V by 4 bases; bases with no gene match: 18. The CDR3 DNA reads as TGTGCCAGCAGTTCCTCCGCAACGACAGGGAATATCTGGCAGTACTTC. This gives the protein CASSSSATTGNIWQYF.

The gene calls are TRBV11-3 and TRBJ1-5; D gene ambiguous. The CDR3 has 13 amino acids. Germline CDR1 and CDR2: SGHNT and YENEEA. Trimming cost V 1 base and J 5 bases, with 6 bases left between them. This chain's CDR3 is CASSLGIYQPQHF. In DNA form, the CDR3 reads TGTGCCAGCAGCTTAGGAATCTATCAGCCCCAGCATTTT.

The rearrangement links TRBV9 to TRBJ2-7; D unresolved. Trimming pared 4 bases from V and 0 bases from J, leaving 11 bases between. Germline CDR1 SGDLS, CDR2 YYNGEE. The CDR3 extends over 14 amino acids. This CDR3 is CASSPSEPSYEQYF. Written as DNA, the CDR3 is TGTGCCAGCAGCCCCTCGGAACCCTCCTACGAGCAGTACTTC. Full variable domain (rest looked up from reference TRBV9 and TRBJ2-7): DSGVTQTPKHLITATGQRVTLRCSPRSGDLSVYWYQQSLDQGLQFLIQYYNGEERAKGNILERFSAQQFPDLHSELNLSSLELGDSALYFCASSPSEPSYEQYFGPGTRLTVT.

The V call is TRBV7-2, the J call TRBJ1-2; 10 nucleotides agree with TRBD1. This CDR3 region has 15 residues. Germline CDR1 reads SGHTA; CDR2 reads FQGNSA. V shed 0 bases, J shed 5 bases, and the junction held 3 bases outside the gene matches. The CDR3, as DNA: TGTGCCAGCAGCTTAGCGACAGGGGGCGAATATGGCTACACCTTC. As protein: CASSLATGGEYGYTF.

The sample holds one count of this clone. The chain carries TRBV19 and TRBJ2-1, with 9 bases identical to TRBD2. Trimming cost V 2 bases and J 8 bases; bases outside gene matches: 7. The germline V gene encodes CDR1 LNHDA and CDR2 SQIVND (reference sequence). The CDR3 covers 15 residues. The CDR3 reads CASSIPLAGADEQFF. The CDR3 DNA reads as TGTGCCAGTAGTATACCCTTAGCGGGGGCGGATGAGCAGTTCTTC.

The V and J genes are TRBV30 and TRBJ2-3; 10 bases map to TRBD1. This CDR3 has 15 residues. J was trimmed by 5 bases and V by 6 bases; bases with no gene match: 11. From germline, CDR1 is GTSNPN and CDR2 SVGIG (reference sequence). The CDR3 loop is CACSLGQGVIDTQYF. The CDR3 coding sequence is TGTGCCTGCAGTCTCGGACAGGGGGTGATAGATACGCAGTATTTT.

The chain combines TRBV10-3 with TRBJ2-7; 12 nucleotides match TRBD2. Losses at the gene ends were 11 bases for V and 1 base for J; bases not matched to a gene: 9. Germline loops: CDR1 ENHRY, CDR2 SYGVKD. CDR3 length equals 15 residues. CDR3 sequence: CAFPTSGGPSYEQYF. DNA of the CDR3: TGTGCCTTCCCCACTAGCGGGGGGCCTTCCTACGAGCAGTACTTC.

The V call is TRBV5-1, the J call TRBJ1-1; 8 bases are a match to TRBD1. V dropped 2 bases and J dropped 1; count of bases not matched to a gene: 1. CDR1 and CDR2 from the germline V gene are SGHRS and YFSETQ. CDR3 size: 14 residues. CDR3 coding DNA: TGCGCCAGCAGCTTAGACAGGGGGAACACTGAAGCTTTCTTT. This encodes CASSLDRGNTEAFF.